A selection of T cell receptor beta chains follows, all from one sample in a study of beta chain features in type 1 diabetes. Assay used: immunoSEQ multiplex PCR; TCRdb lists only in-frame clones, some missing. This table has fewer than 350,000 clones, around 20% appearing once. Sequencing used naive CD4+ T cells from blood. The source of these receptors is a woman in her late teens or twenties in good health. CDR3s include the opening cysteine and the closing phenylalanine or tryptophan. D genes are given only for firm matches. Expanded clones get a size class; other rows say once, few or many, or leave the size out.

V	J	length	D	size	CDR3	DNA
TRBV7-9	TRBJ2-5	14	TRBD1	few	CASRAGTAQETQYF	TGTGCCAGCAGGGCCGGGACAGCCCAAGAGACCCAGTACTTC
TRBV28	TRBJ1-1	16	TRBD1	.	CASSRPGQGGGTEAFF	TGTGCCAGCAGTCGGCCGGGACAGGGAGGGGGGACTGAAGCTTTCTTT
TRBV9	TRBJ1-3	15	.	.	CASSVDSFSGNTIYF	TGTGCCAGCAGCGTAGACAGCTTCTCTGGAAACACCATATATTTT
TRBV2	TRBJ2-3	15	.	.	CASPERGHESDTQYF	TGTGCCAGCCCCGAGCGGGGACATGAGTCGGATACGCAGTATTTT
TRBV30	TRBJ2-5	12	.	few	CAWAPGAETQYF	TGTGCCTGGGCTCCAGGGGCAGAGACCCAGTACTTC
TRBV5-1	TRBJ2-1	17	TRBD2	.	CASSKSGRAPAYNEQFF	TGCGCCAGCAGCAAGAGCGGGAGGGCCCCGGCTTACAATGAGCAGTTCTTC
TRBV30	TRBJ2-3	15	TRBD2	.	CAWRLGAGGTDTQYF	TGTGCCTGGAGGCTTGGAGCGGGAGGGACAGATACGCAGTATTTT
TRBV29-1	TRBJ1-1	12	.	few	CSVLRQLAEAFF	TGCAGCGTCCTTCGACAGTTAGCTGAAGCTTTCTTT
TRBV11-3	TRBJ2-7	12	.	few	CASSNSGFEQYF	TGTGCCAGCAGCAATAGCGGATTCGAGCAGTACTTC
TRBV5-4	TRBJ2-3	16	TRBD2	.	CASSRRTSGGLDTQYF	TGTGCCAGCAGCCGCCGGACTAGCGGGGGGTTGGATACGCAGTATTTT
TRBV18	TRBJ2-7	13	TRBD1	.	CASSPGTAYEQYF	TGTGCCAGCTCGCCCGGGACAGCCTACGAGCAGTACTTC
TRBV5-1	TRBJ1-1	17	TRBD1	.	CASSPTLWTGLSSEAFF	TGCGCCAGCAGCCCGACACTTTGGACAGGGCTATCCTCTGAAGCTTTCTTT
TRBV30	TRBJ1-5	13	.	.	CAWSVPGGRPWHF	TGTGCCTGGAGTGTGCCCGGTGGCAGGCCCTGGCATTTT
TRBV5-4	TRBJ2-2	17	.	.	CASSLALDRLHLGELFF	TGTGCCAGCAGCTTGGCCCTGGATAGACTGCACCTCGGGGAGCTGTTTTTT
TRBV18	TRBJ2-5	14	TRBD2	.	CASSPAGVGETQYF	TGTGCCAGCTCACCCGCGGGGGTCGGGGAGACCCAGTACTTC
TRBV7-2	TRBJ2-1	13	TRBD1	.	CASSLDPKDRDVF	TGTGCCAGCAGCTTAGACCCTAAGGACAGGGACGTCTTC
TRBV9	TRBJ2-3	16	TRBD1	few	CASSAETGDSTDTQYF	TGTGCCAGCAGCGCAGAGACAGGGGATAGCACAGATACGCAGTATTTT
TRBV7-9	TRBJ1-3	14	.	few	CAFTSGGTGNTIYF	TGTGCCTTTACCTCGGGGGGCACTGGAAACACCATATATTTT
TRBV5-1	TRBJ2-7	14	.	few	CASSFLRGSYEQYF	TGCGCCAGCAGCTTTCTGCGAGGGTCCTACGAGCAGTACTTC
TRBV6-6	TRBJ1-5	13	.	.	CASRRQLNQPQHF	TGTGCCAGCAGACGACAACTCAATCAGCCCCAGCATTTT
TRBV29-1	TRBJ1-4	13	TRBD1	few	CSVAGTANEKLFF	TGCAGCGTTGCCGGGACAGCTAATGAAAAACTGTTTTTT
TRBV2	TRBJ2-5	14	.	.	CASSEITTQETQYF	TGTGCCAGCAGTGAGATAACTACCCAAGAGACCCAGTACTTC
TRBV7-8	TRBJ2-7	16	.	.	CASSLGATSLSYEQYF	TGTGCCAGCAGCTTAGGGGCTACGTCTCTCTCCTACGAGCAGTACTTC
TRBV5-1	TRBJ2-7	14	.	few	CASSDWFRGDEQYF	TGCGCCAGCAGCGATTGGTTTAGGGGCGACGAGCAGTACTTC
TRBV2	TRBJ2-7	13	.	.	CASSTGSSYEQYF	TGTGCCAGCTCAACAGGGTCCTCCTACGAGCAGTACTTC
TRBV30	TRBJ2-7	14	.	.	CAWKGQGNTYEQYF	TGTGCCTGGAAAGGTCAGGGCAACACCTACGAGCAGTACTTC
TRBV19	TRBJ2-7	13	TRBD1	few	CASGTGGFYEQYF	TGTGCCAGTGGGACAGGGGGCTTCTACGAGCAGTACTTC
TRBV27	TRBJ1-5	13	.	.	CASSPRGGQPQHF	TGTGCCAGCAGTCCCCGCGGGGGTCAGCCCCAGCATTTT
TRBV30	TRBJ1-1	12	TRBD1	few	CARDRANTEAFF	TGTGCCCGTGACAGGGCGAACACTGAAGCTTTCTTT
TRBV18	TRBJ1-2	13	.	few	CASSPPGSNGYTF	TGTGCCAGCTCACCACCGGGGAGTAACGGCTACACCTTC
TRBV7-9	TRBJ2-1	16	TRBD2	few	CASSSGLAGSYNEQFF	TGTGCCAGCAGTTCAGGACTAGCGGGGTCCTACAATGAGCAGTTCTTC
TRBV30	TRBJ1-1	13	.	.	CAWSGHRNTEAFF	TGTGCCTGGAGTGGACACCGGAACACTGAAGCTTTCTTT
TRBV5-4	TRBJ1-5	14	TRBD1	few	CASSRQGENQPQHF	TGTGCCAGCAGCCGACAGGGGGAGAATCAGCCCCAGCATTTT
TRBV5-1	TRBJ2-1	16	TRBD2	.	CASSTRTSGAYNEQFF	TGCGCCAGCAGCACTAGGACTAGCGGAGCCTACAATGAGCAGTTCTTC
TRBV5-1	TRBJ1-2	14	TRBD1	few	CASSQRQGTYGYTF	TGCGCCAGCAGCCAACGACAGGGGACCTATGGCTACACCTTC
TRBV30	TRBJ2-2	14	.	.	CAWMGVPNTGELFF	TGTGCCTGGATGGGCGTTCCGAACACCGGGGAGCTGTTTTTT
TRBV6-6	TRBJ2-2	10	.	few	CASGGGELFF	TGTGCCTCCGGAGGCGGGGAGCTGTTTTTT
TRBV4-3	TRBJ2-1	15	.	few	CASSQEGQTYNEQFF	TGCGCCAGCAGCCAGGAGGGACAGACTTACAATGAGCAGTTCTTC
TRBV6-6	TRBJ1-3	14	TRBD1	.	CASSATGGGNTIYF	TGTGCCAGCAGTGCGACAGGGGGTGGAAACACCATATATTTT
TRBV7-9	TRBJ1-2	14	.	once	CASSLLTINYGYTF	TGTGCCAGCAGCCTACTAACTATTAACTATGGCTACACCTTC
TRBV10-3	TRBJ2-7	13	.	.	CAISESNGYEQYF	TGTGCCATCAGTGAGTCCAACGGTTACGAGCAGTACTTC
TRBV6-6	TRBJ2-7	12	.	few	CASSYSGIEQYF	TGTGCCAGCAGTTATTCAGGGATCGAGCAGTACTTC
TRBV4-1	TRBJ2-1	16	TRBD1	.	CASSQDSQGAYNEQFF	TGCGCCAGCAGCCAAGATTCGCAGGGGGCCTACAATGAGCAGTTCTTC
TRBV6-6	TRBJ1-2	14	.	few	CATTPTGQSYGYTF	TGTGCCACCACACCTACAGGACAGTCCTATGGCTACACCTTC
TRBV14	TRBJ1-4	14	.	few	CASSQFGQNEKLFF	TGTGCCAGCAGCCAATTCGGACAGAATGAAAAACTGTTTTTT
TRBV25-1	TRBJ1-3	13	.	few	CASATNSGNTIYF	TGTGCCAGCGCGACTAACTCTGGAAACACCATATATTTT